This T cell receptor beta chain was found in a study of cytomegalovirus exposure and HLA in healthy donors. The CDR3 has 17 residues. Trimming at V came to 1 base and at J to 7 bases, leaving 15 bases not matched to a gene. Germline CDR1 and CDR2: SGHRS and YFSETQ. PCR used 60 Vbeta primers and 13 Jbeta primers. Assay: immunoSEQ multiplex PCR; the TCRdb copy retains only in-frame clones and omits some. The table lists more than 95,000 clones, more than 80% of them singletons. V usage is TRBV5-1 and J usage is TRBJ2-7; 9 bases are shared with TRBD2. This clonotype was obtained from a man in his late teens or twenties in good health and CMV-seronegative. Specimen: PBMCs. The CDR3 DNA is TGCGCCAGCAGCTTGTCGAACGGTAGCGGGAGATCGAGGGAGCAGTACTTC. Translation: CASSLSNGSGRSREQYF. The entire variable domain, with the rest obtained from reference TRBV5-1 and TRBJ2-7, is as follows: KAGVTQTPRYLIKTRGQQVTLSCSPISGHRSVSWYQQTPGQGLQFLFEYFSETQRNKGNFPGRFSGRQFSNSRSEMNVSTLELGDSALYLCASSLSNGSGRSREQYFGPGTRLTVT.